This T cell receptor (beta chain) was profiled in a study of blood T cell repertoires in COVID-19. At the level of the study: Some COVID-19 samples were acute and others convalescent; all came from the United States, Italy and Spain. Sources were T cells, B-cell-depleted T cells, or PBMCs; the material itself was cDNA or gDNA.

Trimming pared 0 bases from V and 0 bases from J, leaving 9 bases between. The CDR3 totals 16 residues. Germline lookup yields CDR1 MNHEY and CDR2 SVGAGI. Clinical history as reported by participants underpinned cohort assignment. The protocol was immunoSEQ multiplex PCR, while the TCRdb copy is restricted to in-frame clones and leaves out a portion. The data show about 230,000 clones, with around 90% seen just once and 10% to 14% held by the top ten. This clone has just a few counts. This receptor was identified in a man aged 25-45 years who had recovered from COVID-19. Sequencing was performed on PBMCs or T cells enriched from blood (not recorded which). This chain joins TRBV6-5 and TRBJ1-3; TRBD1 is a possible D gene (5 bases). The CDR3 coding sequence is TGTGCCAGCAGTTACTCGGGGCAGCTCTCTGGAAACACCATATATTTT. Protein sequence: CASSYSGQLSGNTIYF.